The 31 T cell receptor beta chains presented below share a single source sample, sequenced in a study of early T cells in non-severe SARS-CoV-2 infection. TCRdb ran MiXCR on the 5' RACE reads and lists one entry per CDR3 protein. The data contain about 110,000 distinct CDR3 sequences, about an eighth of them singletons. Sequencing used whole blood. The receptors were sampled from an adult who was a healthcare worker with PCR-confirmed SARS-CoV-2 infection or an uninfected control (not recorded which).

This clonotype was recorded many times. V and J are TRBV5-1 and TRBJ2-1; 12 bases fit TRBD2. CDR3 length: 15 residues. The J segment lost 3 bases and the V segment lost 4 bases, leaving 2 bases of the junction unmatched. Germline assignment: CDR1 SGHRS and CDR2 YFSETQ. The CDR3 DNA is TGCGCCAGCAGCGGGGGACTAGCGGGCTACAATGAGCAGTTCTTC. This codes for CASSGGLAGYNEQFF. The full variable domain, with the rest looked up from reference TRBV5-1 and TRBJ2-1, is KAGVTQTPRYLIKTRGQQVTLSCSPISGHRSVSWYQQTPGQGLQFLFEYFSETQRNKGNFPGRFSGRQFSNSRSEMNVSTLELGDSALYLCASSGGLAGYNEQFFGPGTRLTVL.

The rearrangement joins TRBV20-1 to TRBJ2-7; TRBD2 matches at 12 bases. CDR1 and CDR2 from the germline V gene are DFQATT and SNEGSKA (reference sequence). CDR3 length: 14 residues. Unmatched junction bases numbered 8, after V lost 6 bases and J lost 5 bases. The CDR3 spells CSANLAGGPHEQYF. The DNA for the CDR3 is TGCAGTGCCAACCTAGCGGGAGGGCCCCACGAGCAGTACTTC.

This clonotype has a count of ten or more. The chain recombines TRBV7-3 with TRBJ2-1; 7 bases are shared with TRBD2. Germline values: CDR1 SGHTA, CDR2 FQGTGA. The length of the CDR3 is 17 residues. Trimming at V came to 5 bases and at J to 0 bases, leaving 10 bases not matched to a gene. Written as DNA, the CDR3 is TGTGCCAGCAGCCTCGCGGGGAGGGCCAGCTCCTACAATGAGCAGTTCTTC. Amino acid sequence: CASSLAGRASSYNEQFF.

This clonotype was recorded many times. The chain employs TRBV11-2 and TRBJ2-3; 8 bases agree with TRBD1. Germline values: CDR1 SGHAT, CDR2 FQNNGV. This CDR3 spans 13 amino acids. Trimming took 6 bases from V and 4 from J; bases not matched to a gene: 3. The DNA for the CDR3 is TGTGCCAGCAGTTCGGACAGGGCAGATACGCAGTATTTT. Protein: CASSSDRADTQYF.

This clonotype came up a few times. V usage is TRBV20-1 and J usage is TRBJ2-7; possible D gene TRBD2, 5 bases. CDR1 and CDR2 from the germline V gene are DFQATT and SNEGSKA (reference sequence). V lost 8 bases, J lost 3 bases, and 17 bases lay in between. This CDR3 has 13 amino acids. The CDR3 DNA reads as TGCAGTACTATAGAGCGGAGCGGCTACGAGCAGTACTTC. This sequence encodes CSTIERSGYEQYF.

V gene TRBV5-4 combines with J gene TRBJ2-3; maybe TRBD2 (6 bases). The CDR3 contains 14 residues. Trimming stripped 1 base from V and 6 bases from J, with 12 bases between. Germline CDR1 is SGHNT and CDR2 is YYREEE (reference sequence). Here the CDR3 reads CASSLFPGADTQYF. CDR3 DNA sequence: TGTGCCAGCAGCTTGTTTCCGGGAGCGGATACGCAGTATTTT. The full variable domain, rest sourced from reference TRBV5-4 and TRBJ2-3, is ETGVTQSPTHLIKTRGQQVTLRCSSQSGHNTVSWYQQALGQGPQFIFQYYREEENGRGNFPPRFSGLQFPNYSSELNVNALELDDSALYLCASSLFPGADTQYFGPGTRLTVL.

This clonotype has a handful of counts. This chain links TRBV6-5 with TRBJ1-2, with 7 bases that match TRBD1. Germline V lookup: CDR1 MNHEY, CDR2 SVGAGI. CDR3 length equals 16 residues. J gave up 3 bases and V 7 bases, and 14 bases lay outside the gene matches. The CDR3 reads CASTRGGRPSHYGYTF. The DNA of the CDR3 is TGTGCCAGCACCAGGGGGGGACGACCAAGCCACTATGGCTACACCTTC.

This clonotype showed up many times. The chain uses TRBV6-6 and TRBJ2-7, with a tentative D call TRBD1 (5 bases). The germline V gene has CDR1 MNHNY and CDR2 SVGAGI (reference sequence). Trimming took 6 bases from V and 5 from J, leaving 20 bases between them. The CDR3 sequence is 15 residues long. The CDR3 reads CASSLDRLKSDEQYF. The CDR3 region has the DNA TGTGCCAGCAGCCTAGACAGATTAAAGTCCGACGAGCAGTACTTC.

This clonotype appeared a few times. The V and J genes are TRBV6-6 and TRBJ1-2; the match to TRBD1 covers 7 bases. V lost 5 bases to trimming and J lost 6 bases; unmatched junction nucleotides: 6. The CDR3 is 13 residues long. CDR1 and CDR2 (germline): MNHNY, SVGAGI (reference sequence). DNA for the CDR3: TGTGCCAGCAGTCAAGGGGGCGGGGATGGCTACACCTTC. Protein product: CASSQGGGDGYTF.

In this sample, this clonotype turned up many times. The chain has TRBV5-1 and TRBJ2-1; 14 bases line up with TRBD2. Germline assignment: CDR1 SGHRS and CDR2 YFSETQ. The CDR3 is made up of 17 amino acids. V was pared by 0 bases and J by 4 bases, with 3 bases of the junction left unmatched. The DNA for the CDR3 is TGCGCCAGCAGCTTGGGACTAGCGGGGGGGCCTTACAATGAGCAGTTCTTC. Encoded protein: CASSLGLAGGPYNEQFF.

The CDR3 here is CSAAMGETQYF. The CDR3 bases are TGCAGTGCTGCAATGGGGGAGACCCAGTACTTC. This sequence joins TRBV20-1 and TRBJ2-5; D is uncertain. The germline V gene encodes CDR1 DFQATT and CDR2 SNEGSKA (reference sequence). The CDR3 extends over 11 amino acids. Trimming took 5 bases from V and 5 from J, leaving 9 bases between them.

This clonotype appeared many times. The DNA for the CDR3 is TGCAGCGTTGATGTAGCGGGGGTTAGGAATGAGCAGTTCTTC. This encodes CSVDVAGVRNEQFF. V is TRBV29-1 and J is TRBJ2-1; 9 nucleotides line up with TRBD2. The CDR3 runs to 14 residues. Per germline, CDR1 SQVTM and CDR2 ANQGSEA. Losses at the gene ends were 3 bases for V and 7 bases for J; bases not matched to a gene: 7.

The CDR3 coding sequence is TGTGCCAGCAGTTACGCGGGGGACCCGACCTACGAGCAGTACTTC. Protein sequence: CASSYAGDPTYEQYF. The chain recombines TRBV6-5 with TRBJ2-7; 7 nucleotides align to TRBD2. CDR1 and CDR2 from the germline V gene are MNHEY and SVGAGI. V shed 2 bases, J shed 2 bases, and the junction held 6 bases outside the gene matches. This CDR3 comprises 15 residues.

This chain connects TRBV12-3 or TRBV12-4 to TRBJ2-3; D gene ambiguous. The V gene lost 1 base and the J gene lost 1 base, with 6 bases spanning the gap. The CDR3 loop spans 14 amino acids. The CDR3 DNA follows: TGTGCCAGCAGTTTAGTGCAGGGCACAGATACGCAGTATTTT. This encodes CASSLVQGTDTQYF.

The CDR3 sequence: CAISGRPGLAEFF. In DNA form, the CDR3 reads TGTGCCATCAGTGGCAGACCGGGACTAGCGGAGTTCTTC. V is TRBV10-3 and J is TRBJ2-1; TRBD2 agrees at 11 bases. CDR3 length: 13 residues. Germline V gene sequence: CDR1 ENHRY, CDR2 SYGVKD. Trimming took 4 bases from V and 14 from J; bases not matched to a gene: 7.

The chain employs TRBV28 and TRBJ1-3; D is uncertain. The ends were cut back, 6 bases at V and 5 bases at J, with 14 bases in the middle. This CDR3 comprises 14 residues. CDR1 and CDR2 from the germline V gene are MDHEN and SYDVKM. CDR3 DNA: TGTGCCAGCAGCCCCCTAGGGAACAGAAACACCATATATTTT. It yields the protein CASSPLGNRNTIYF.

The DNA of the CDR3 is TGTGCCAGCAGCTTAGCGGGTCAGAACATTCAGTACTTC. Amino acids: CASSLAGQNIQYF. V gene TRBV7-9 combines with J gene TRBJ2-4, with D uncertain. Germline V gene data show CDR1 as SEHNR and CDR2 as FQNEAQ (reference sequence). The CDR3 spans 13 residues. The V and J ends lost 0 bases and 7 bases respectively, with 7 bases between them.

This clonotype was observed many times. This chain connects TRBV7-9 to TRBJ2-1, with D possibly being TRBD2 (5 bases). CDR1 and CDR2 (germline): SEHNR, FQNEAQ (reference sequence). Trimming cost V 5 bases and J 10 bases, with 18 bases left between them. The CDR3 extends over 14 amino acids. The CDR3 loop is CASSPSGSVGEQFF. DNA for the CDR3: TGTGCCAGCAGCCCCAGCGGTTCTGTGGGGGAGCAGTTCTTC.

The chain is built from TRBV12-3 or TRBV12-4 and TRBJ2-2, with D possibly matching TRBD1 (5 bases). The CDR3 extends over 13 amino acids. V was trimmed by 6 bases and J by 7 bases, leaving 12 bases between them. CDR3 residues: CASRTQGNGELFF. The CDR3 bases are TGTGCCAGCAGAACTCAGGGAAACGGGGAGCTGTTTTTT.

This chain connects TRBV12-5 to TRBJ2-7, with 7 nucleotides matching TRBD1. The length of the CDR3 is 15 residues. Germline assignment: CDR1 LGHNT and CDR2 FRNRAP. J gave up 5 bases and V 4 bases, and 11 bases lay outside the gene matches. The CDR3 sequence: CASGWVSGQINEQYF. CDR3 bases: TGTGCTAGTGGTTGGGTCTCGGGACAGATAAACGAGCAGTACTTC.

The V gene is TRBV5-1, the J gene TRBJ1-1; 8 nucleotides line up with TRBD1. Germline V gives CDR1 SGHRS, CDR2 YFSETQ. V was pared by 2 bases and J by 4 bases, with 4 bases of the junction left unmatched. The CDR3 is 14 residues long. The CDR3 loop is CASSFADRGTEAFF. The CDR3 DNA sequence: TGCGCCAGCAGCTTCGCCGACAGGGGCACTGAAGCTTTCTTT. The whole variable domain, filled in from reference TRBV5-1 and TRBJ1-1, reads KAGVTQTPRYLIKTRGQQVTLSCSPISGHRSVSWYQQTPGQGLQFLFEYFSETQRNKGNFPGRFSGRQFSNSRSEMNVSTLELGDSALYLCASSFADRGTEAFFGQGTRLTVV.

This clonotype was counted many times. CDR3 sequence reads: CATAPSRNTGELFF. CDR3 nucleotides: TGTGCCACCGCACCCAGCAGGAACACCGGGGAGCTGTTTTTT. The rearrangement uses TRBV24-1 and TRBJ2-2, with D uncertain. Trimming left V 9 bases short and J 1 base short, with 11 bases between. Per the germline V gene, CDR1 is KGHDR and CDR2 is SFDVKD. This CDR3 comprises 14 residues.

The sample holds a few counts of this clonotype. The chain uses TRBV10-3 and TRBJ2-3, with D uncertain. Germline V CDR1 and CDR2: ENHRY, SYGVKD. The V and J ends lost 4 bases and 2 bases respectively, with 4 bases between them. The length of the CDR3 is 12 residues. The CDR3 DNA reads TGTGCCATCAGTGCCGCCACAGATACGCAGTATTTT. The encoded protein is CAISAATDTQYF.

This clonotype was detected a few times. This chain links TRBV12-5 with TRBJ1-1; 9 bases agree with TRBD1. CDR1 and CDR2 from the germline V gene are LGHNT and FRNRAP. Trimming took 3 bases from V and 7 from J; bases not matched to a gene: 6. The CDR3 is 14 amino acids. The CDR3 region is CASGLQGANIEAFF. The CDR3 nucleotides are TGTGCTAGTGGTTTACAGGGGGCGAATATTGAAGCTTTCTTT.

The chain carries TRBV27 and TRBJ2-3; D is unclear. Trimming left V 0 bases short and J 1 base short, with 8 bases between. The V gene's germline CDR1 is MNHEY and CDR2 SMNVEV (reference sequence). The CDR3 has 15 residues. CDR3 bases: TGTGCCAGCAGTTTATCTGGGCCGCGCACAGATACGCAGTATTTT. This gives the protein CASSLSGPRTDTQYF.

This clonotype showed up many times. The chain carries TRBV12-3 or TRBV12-4 and TRBJ1-1; D is undetermined. V lost 10 bases and J lost 0, with 12 bases in between. The CDR3 has 13 amino acids. This CDR3 is CATNGRVNTEAFF. CDR3 in DNA: TGTGCCACCAACGGCCGGGTGAACACTGAAGCTTTCTTT.

This clonotype was seen many times. The chain links TRBV20-1 to TRBJ2-7, with D perhaps matching TRBD1 or TRBD2 (5 bases each). Trimming pared 5 bases from V and 4 bases from J, leaving 18 bases between. In germline, CDR1 is DFQATT, CDR2 SNEGSKA (reference sequence). This CDR3 contains 14 residues. CDR3 in amino acids: CSALQASTGYEQYF. The CDR3 region has the DNA TGCAGTGCTCTACAGGCCTCCACGGGGTACGAGCAGTACTTC.

The sample holds many counts of this clonotype. CDR3 sequence (DNA): TGTGCCAGCAGCCCTTCCCACCGACTAGCAGGGCTGAGCACAGATACGCAGTATTTT. This codes for CASSPSHRLAGLSTDTQYF. The chain links TRBV14 to TRBJ2-3; 7 bases align to TRBD2. CDR3 size: 19 residues. Germline-derived CDR1 and CDR2 are SGHDN and FVKESK. Germline trimming cut 4 bases from V and 0 bases from J; bases unmatched to any gene: 16.

This clonotype was counted many times. The chain recombines TRBV11-2 with TRBJ2-5; no clear D gene. Germline values: CDR1 SGHAT, CDR2 FQNNGV. V dropped 3 bases and J dropped 3 bases, with 14 bases sitting between them. The CDR3 spans 15 residues. The CDR3 loop reads CASSFPSQPKETQYF. CDR3 sequence (DNA): TGTGCCAGCAGCTTCCCATCCCAGCCTAAAGAGACCCAGTACTTC.

This clonotype was seen ten or more times. This chain links TRBV15 with TRBJ2-7; tentatively, D is TRBD1 (6 bases). The CDR3 has 15 amino acids. V was shortened by 5 bases and J by 0 bases, with 14 bases between the two germline ends. From germline, CDR1 is LNHNV and CDR2 YYDKDF (reference sequence). CDR3 sequence reads: CATSRQAISSYEQYF. The CDR3 nucleotides are TGTGCCACCAGCCGACAGGCAATTAGCTCCTACGAGCAGTACTTC.

This clonotype showed up just a few times. V and J are TRBV2 and TRBJ2-1; possible D gene TRBD2, 6 bases. Germline-derived CDR1 and CDR2 are SNHLY and FYNNEI. Trimming took 10 bases from V and 9 from J, leaving 16 bases between them. This CDR3 region has 12 residues. This CDR3 is CATARAGFEQFF. The CDR3 nucleotides read TGTGCCACCGCCCGGGCGGGGTTTGAGCAGTTCTTC.